A single sample gave rise to the 12 T cell receptor beta chains below, sequenced in a study of blood T cell repertoires in COVID-19. Profiled with immunoSEQ multiplex PCR; TCRdb holds only in-frame clones, not every one. The sample includes about 100,000 clones, about 80% of them seen just once. The specimen sequenced was peripheral blood. These receptors originate from a human donor in a cohort sampled during active COVID-19.

CDR3: CASSRTSGGAELSGELFF. The CDR3 coding sequence is TGTGCCAGCAGCCGGACTAGCGGGGGGGCCGAGTTGTCCGGGGAGCTGTTTTTT. The V call is TRBV9, the J call TRBJ2-2, with 15 bases fitting TRBD2. CDR1 and CDR2 (germline): SGDLS, YYNGEE. V gave up 4 bases and J gave up 6 bases; unmatched junction bases: 10. The CDR3 is made up of 18 amino acids.

The chain has TRBV3-1 (or the pseudogene TRBV3-2) and TRBJ2-3; 9 positions match TRBD2. Germline CDR1 LGHDT, CDR2 YNNKEL (reference sequence). CDR3 length: 17 residues. V dropped 1 base and J dropped 4; count of bases not matched to a gene: 9. The DNA for the CDR3 is TGTGCCAGCAGCCAAGGAGGCGGGGGGGCCAGGGCAGATACGCAGTATTTT. This sequence encodes CASSQGGGGARADTQYF.

This chain joins TRBV18 and TRBJ2-2, with 9 bases lining up with TRBD1. Germline CDR1 reads KGHSH; CDR2 reads LQKENI. The CDR3 consists of 15 residues. The V and J ends lost 4 bases and 3 bases, in that order; junction bases with no gene match: 3. CDR3 sequence reads: CASSRGQGYTGELFF. The DNA of the CDR3 is TGTGCCAGCTCACGGGGACAGGGATACACCGGGGAGCTGTTTTTT.

DNA of the CDR3: TGTGCCAGCTCTGCGGGACAGACAGATCAGCCCCAGCATTTT. As protein: CASSAGQTDQPQHF. The chain couples TRBV18 to TRBJ1-5; 7 bases align to TRBD1. The CDR3 is 14 residues long. The V segment lost 6 bases and the J segment 5 bases; nucleotides outside the gene matches: 7. The germline V gene encodes CDR1 KGHSH and CDR2 LQKENI.

V is TRBV5-4 and J is TRBJ1-1; D is uncertain. The germline CDR1 and CDR2 sequences are SGHNT and YYREEE (reference sequence). V dropped 0 bases and J dropped 4 bases, with 10 bases sitting between them. The CDR3 extends over 14 amino acids. In DNA, the CDR3 is TGTGCCAGCAGCTTGGCGAACGGAGCCACTGAAGCTTTCTTT. It encodes CASSLANGATEAFF. The full variable domain, in which reference TRBV5-4 and TRBJ1-1 provide the parts outside the CDR3, is ETGVTQSPTHLIKTRGQQVTLRCSSQSGHNTVSWYQQALGQGPQFIFQYYREEENGRGNFPPRFSGLQFPNYSSELNVNALELDDSALYLCASSLANGATEAFFGQGTRLTVV.

The chain couples TRBV6-6 to TRBJ2-2, with a weak D call TRBD2 (6 bases). The germline V and J ends were trimmed by 6 bases and 3 bases, with 14 bases remaining between them. Germline CDR1 and CDR2: MNHNY and SVGAGI (reference sequence). CDR3 length: 15 residues. CDR3 DNA sequence: TGTGCCAGCAGCCCTATTCCGGGGGACACCGGGGAGCTGTTTTTT. Protein: CASSPIPGDTGELFF.

This chain connects TRBV3-1 (or the pseudogene TRBV3-2) to TRBJ1-2, with 7 nucleotides matching TRBD1. CDR1 and CDR2 (germline): LGHDT, YNNKEL (reference sequence). There are 14 residues in the CDR3. Losses at the gene ends were 5 bases for V and 4 bases for J; bases not matched to a gene: 7. The CDR3, as DNA: TGTGCCAGCAGCACCCGACAGGGAGGCTATGGCTACACCTTC. Its protein product is CASSTRQGGYGYTF.

This clone was observed a handful of times. The chain uses TRBV5-6 and TRBJ2-7; D is ambiguous. This CDR3 is built from 13 residues. V gave up 4 bases and J gave up 3 bases, with 11 bases separating them. In germline, CDR1 is SGHDT, CDR2 YYEEEE. This chain's CDR3 is CASSLRTYYEQYF. CDR3 DNA: TGTGCCAGCAGCCTAAGAACCTACTACGAGCAGTACTTC.

This chain links TRBV4-3 with TRBJ2-5; 10 nucleotides match TRBD2. This CDR3 region has 18 residues. Germline V CDR1 and CDR2: LGHNA, YSLEER. With 0 bases clipped from V and 2 bases from J, the junction kept 9 bases outside the gene matches. CDR3 sequence reads: CASSQDMIAGGRQETQYF. As DNA, the CDR3 is TGCGCCAGCAGCCAAGATATGATAGCGGGGGGCCGTCAAGAGACCCAGTACTTC.

The chain's CDR3 is CASSQDGVNTEAFF. The CDR3 DNA reads TGTGCCAGCAGCCAAGACGGGGTAAACACTGAAGCTTTCTTT. The chain combines TRBV4-2 with TRBJ1-1; D is unclear. V dropped 0 bases and J dropped 2 bases, with 7 bases sitting between them. Germline V gene sequence: CDR1 LGHNA, CDR2 YNFKEQ. CDR3 length: 14 amino acids.

The chain combines TRBV7-4 with TRBJ1-4; D gene ambiguous. This CDR3 spans 14 amino acids. Trimming stripped 2 bases from V and 13 bases from J, with 17 bases between. Germline lookup yields CDR1 SGHVT and CDR2 SQSDAQ. CDR3 protein: CASSLLDRGGPLFF. The CDR3 nucleotides are TGTGCCAGCAGCTTACTGGACCGGGGTGGACCACTGTTTTTT.

The chain recombines TRBV2 with TRBJ2-3; D might be TRBD1 (7 bases). Deletions cut 4 bases from V and 1 base from J, with 12 bases between. Germline CDR1 reads SNHLY; CDR2 reads FYNNEI. The CDR3 sequence is 15 residues long. CDR3 in amino acids: CASSGGGTGTDTQYF. The CDR3 nucleotides are TGTGCCAGCAGTGGCGGAGGGACAGGCACAGATACGCAGTATTTT. Variable domain in full (rest from reference TRBV2 and TRBJ2-3): EPEVTQTPSHQVTQMGQEVILRCVPISNHLYFYWYRQILGQKVEFLVSFYNNEISEKSEIFDDQFSVERPDGSNFTLKIRSTKLEDSAMYFCASSGGGTGTDTQYFGPGTRLTVL.